These 3 T cell receptor beta chains originate from one sample sequenced in a study of metastatic and nonmetastatic thyroid tumors. With MiXCR, TCRdb called clones anew from the PCR reads. The data show around 35,000 clones, about 17% seen once. Each patient came to thyroid surgery without any prior treatment (of any kind). Source material: blood. The receptors here all came from a female donor with papillary thyroid cancer or a benign thyroid nodule (not recorded which). Some clones in this sample may be carry-over from other donors' samples.

This CDR3 is CASRRHRFINTEAFF. In nucleotides, the CDR3 is TGTGCCAGCAGGAGGCACAGATTCATTAACACTGAAGCTTTCTTT. The chain uses TRBV12-3 or TRBV12-4 and TRBJ1-1; D is undetermined. The CDR3 covers 15 residues. V lost 6 bases to trimming and J lost 2 bases, with 16 bases between them.

This clone was seen many times. The rearrangement links TRBV6-1 to TRBJ2-4; D perhaps matches TRBD2 (6 bases). The V gene's germline CDR1 is MNHNS and CDR2 SASEGT. The CDR3 has 13 amino acids. CDR3 region: CAWRADGGNIQYF. In nucleotides, the CDR3 is TGTGCTTGGAGAGCAGACGGGGGTAACATTCAGTACTTC.

This clone was seen many times. The rearrangement joins TRBV6-1 to TRBJ1-1; D is uncertain. The CDR3 runs to 13 residues. V gave up 5 bases and J gave up 2 bases, with 9 bases separating them. Germline V gene lookup returns CDR1 MNHNS and CDR2 SASEGT. CDR3 in DNA: TGTGCCAGCAGTCGATCACAAAACACTGAAGCTTTCTTT. Its translation: CASSRSQNTEAFF.